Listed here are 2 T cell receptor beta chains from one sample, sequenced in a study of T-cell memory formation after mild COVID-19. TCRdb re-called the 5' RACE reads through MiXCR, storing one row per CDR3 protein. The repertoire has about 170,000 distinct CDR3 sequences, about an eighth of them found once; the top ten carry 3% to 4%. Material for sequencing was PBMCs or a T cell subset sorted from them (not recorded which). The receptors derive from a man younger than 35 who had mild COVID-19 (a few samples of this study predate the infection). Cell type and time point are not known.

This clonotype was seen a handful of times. CDR3 sequence: CASTPPGLQSPLHF. CDR3 in DNA: TGTGCCAGCACCCCTCCGGGTTTACAGTCACCCCTCCACTTT. This chain connects TRBV7-9 to TRBJ1-6; D not certain. This CDR3 spans 14 amino acids. Looked up from germline, CDR1 is SEHNR and CDR2 is FQNEAQ (reference sequence). The V end was cut by 7 bases, the J end by 10 bases, with 17 bases between.

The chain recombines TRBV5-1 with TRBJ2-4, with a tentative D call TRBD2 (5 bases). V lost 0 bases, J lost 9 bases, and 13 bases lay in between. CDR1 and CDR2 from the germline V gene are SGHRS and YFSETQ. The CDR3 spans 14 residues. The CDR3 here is CASSLDSTAAIQYF. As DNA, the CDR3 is TGCGCCAGCAGCTTGGATTCAACAGCGGCCATTCAGTACTTC. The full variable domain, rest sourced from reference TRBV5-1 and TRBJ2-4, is KAGVTQTPRYLIKTRGQQVTLSCSPISGHRSVSWYQQTPGQGLQFLFEYFSETQRNKGNFPGRFSGRQFSNSRSEMNVSTLELGDSALYLCASSLDSTAAIQYFGAGTRLSVL.